The 24 T cell receptor beta chains below were found in one sample sequenced in a study of CD8 T cells in ankylosing spondylitis. TCRdb reprocessed the 5' RACE reads via MiXCR and lists one record per CDR3 protein. The sample shows about 540,000 distinct CDR3 sequences, 12% of them seen only once. General observations from the study: The study identified a TCR beta motif of fewer than 10 highly homologous variants that appeared characteristic of ankylosing spondylitis blood.

No antigens are known for them. Sequencing was performed on blood, either unsorted or a sorted T cell fraction (not recorded which). These receptors all come from a male donor with ankylosing spondylitis.

This clonotype was detected only a few times. This rearrangement joins TRBV5-1 to TRBJ2-2; D perhaps matches TRBD1 (5 bases). V lost 0 bases, J lost 4 bases, and 7 bases lay in between. The CDR3 spans 14 residues. The germline CDR1 and CDR2 sequences are SGHRS and YFSETQ. The DNA of the CDR3 is TGCGCCAGCAGCTTGGAACAGGCCACCGGGGAGCTGTTTTTT. Amino acid sequence: CASSLEQATGELFF. The entire variable domain, with the rest obtained from reference TRBV5-1 and TRBJ2-2, is as follows: KAGVTQTPRYLIKTRGQQVTLSCSPISGHRSVSWYQQTPGQGLQFLFEYFSETQRNKGNFPGRFSGRQFSNSRSEMNVSTLELGDSALYLCASSLEQATGELFFGEGSRLTVL.

The chain is built from TRBV3-1 and TRBJ1-6; D gene ambiguous. From germline, CDR1 is LGHDT and CDR2 YNNKEL (reference sequence). The CDR3 is made up of 16 amino acids. V was clipped by 2 bases and J by 9 bases, with 17 bases between them. The CDR3 protein is CASSQPTGPEGSPLHF. The CDR3 DNA sequence: TGTGCCAGCAGCCAACCTACTGGACCAGAAGGTTCACCCCTCCACTTT.

This clonotype turned up a few times. This chain connects TRBV19 to TRBJ2-2; no clear D. The CDR3 is 15 residues long. V lost 4 bases and J lost 3, with 12 bases in between. Germline loops: CDR1 LNHDA, CDR2 SQIVND (reference sequence). The CDR3 nucleotides are TGTGCCAGTAGTACATTTATTAGATACACCGGGGAGCTGTTTTTT. It yields the protein CASSTFIRYTGELFF.

This clonotype has at least ten counts. The V call is TRBV7-2, the J call TRBJ2-2; 8 nucleotides match TRBD2. The CDR3 is 16 residues long. From germline, CDR1 is SGHTA and CDR2 FQGNSA. Losses at the gene ends were 4 bases for V and 5 bases for J; bases not matched to a gene: 9. Here the CDR3 DNA reads TGTGCCAGCAGCTCCCCGGGAGGGCCTGTTACCGGGGAGCTGTTTTTT. Amino acids: CASSSPGGPVTGELFF.

This clonotype was seen a handful of times. The chain's CDR3 is CASSQDEGREESLLYEQYV. DNA for the CDR3: TGTGCCAGCAGCCAAGATGAAGGCAGGGAAGAATCCCTACTCTACGAGCAGTACGTC. The J gene is TRBJ2-7, the V gene TRBV3-1, with D possibly being TRBD1 (5 bases). V was trimmed by 0 bases and J by 3 bases, leaving 24 bases between them. The CDR3 spans 19 residues. Per germline, CDR1 LGHDT and CDR2 YNNKEL (reference sequence).

This clonotype was observed a few times. J is TRBJ2-1 and V is TRBV15, with D hard to call. The CDR3 sequence is 13 residues long. Germline V gene sequence: CDR1 LNHNV, CDR2 YYDKDF (reference sequence). Deletions cut 5 bases from V and 4 bases from J, with 9 bases between. DNA for the CDR3: TGTGCCACCAGCGGGGTAGAATACAATGAGCAGTTCTTC. This gives the protein CATSGVEYNEQFF.

This clonotype was counted only a few times. This sequence joins TRBV24-1 and TRBJ2-3; D is unresolved. Germline values: CDR1 KGHDR, CDR2 SFDVKD. The CDR3 is 15 residues long. The V and J ends lost 3 bases and 3 bases respectively, with 12 bases between them. CDR3 nucleotides: TGTGCCACCAGTGATAGAGCCAGCGAAACAGATACGCAGTATTTT. This codes for CATSDRASETDTQYF.

Note on this clonotype: A much more abundant neighbour one base away suggests this may be a read error. The chain carries TRBV27 and TRBJ1-1, with D maybe TRBD1 (6 bases). This CDR3 has 14 amino acids. Germline lookup yields CDR1 MNHEY and CDR2 SMNVEV (reference sequence). The CDR3 DNA is TGTGCCAGCAGTCCACAGGGCCCTCACACTAAAGCTTTCTTT. Residues: CASSPQGPHTKAFF.

This clonotype was found a few times. The V and J genes are TRBV11-2 and TRBJ2-7, with 10 bases that match TRBD2. V lost 5 bases and J lost 1; bases outside the gene matches: 14. The CDR3 contains 18 residues. Germline V lookup: CDR1 SGHAT, CDR2 FQNNGV. The CDR3 region is CASSLNSPGLALSYEQYF. DNA for the CDR3: TGTGCCAGCAGCCTCAATAGCCCGGGACTAGCGCTATCCTACGAGCAGTACTTC.

The chain recombines TRBV3-1 with TRBJ2-5; 12 nucleotides match TRBD2. Per the germline V gene, CDR1 is LGHDT and CDR2 is YNNKEL (reference sequence). The V and J ends lost 3 bases and 2 bases, in that order; junction bases with no gene match: 4. The CDR3 loop spans 16 amino acids. CDR3 sequence reads: CASSHLAGGPQETQYF. The CDR3, as DNA: TGTGCCAGCAGCCATCTAGCGGGAGGGCCACAAGAGACCCAGTACTTC.

This chain connects TRBV3-1 to TRBJ2-1, with D maybe TRBD1 (7 bases). Germline CDR1 is LGHDT and CDR2 is YNNKEL (reference sequence). Trimming pared 8 bases from V and 4 bases from J, leaving 15 bases between. This CDR3 spans 14 amino acids. CDR3 DNA sequence: TGTGCCAGCGCAGGGGGGCCGTTATACAATGAGCAGTTCTTC. As protein: CASAGGPLYNEQFF.

There are a few counts of this clonotype. This rearrangement joins TRBV5-1 to TRBJ2-6; D is uncertain. V was trimmed by 0 bases and J by 2 bases, leaving 9 bases between them. The CDR3 consists of 16 residues. Germline CDR1 and CDR2: SGHRS and YFSETQ. CDR3 sequence reads: CASSLAFSTGANVLTF. DNA for the CDR3: TGCGCCAGCAGCTTGGCCTTCAGTACTGGGGCCAACGTCCTGACTTTC. Drawing the rest from reference TRBV5-1 and TRBJ2-6, the complete variable domain is KAGVTQTPRYLIKTRGQQVTLSCSPISGHRSVSWYQQTPGQGLQFLFEYFSETQRNKGNFPGRFSGRQFSNSRSEMNVSTLELGDSALYLCASSLAFSTGANVLTFGAGSRLTVL.

The chain links TRBV20-1 to TRBJ2-1; the D gene is possibly TRBD1 (6 bases). The CDR3 extends over 16 amino acids. Trimming shortened V by 5 bases and J by 2 bases, and 19 bases separated the two germline ends. Germline CDR1 DFQATT, CDR2 SNEGSKA (reference sequence). CDR3 sequence: CSADRDRDNPYNEQFF. The CDR3 bases are TGCAGTGCTGACCGTGACCGGGACAACCCCTACAATGAGCAGTTCTTC.

The gene calls are TRBV12-3 or TRBV12-4 and TRBJ1-1; no definite D call. Trimming took off 6 bases at V and 4 bases at J, with 12 bases between the two ends. The CDR3 covers 13 residues. For the CDR3, the DNA is TGTGCCAGCAGCCCCGGGATTAGCACTGAAGCTTTCTTT. Encoded protein: CASSPGISTEAFF.

For this clonotype: This clone may be a read error of a much larger clone one base away. This sequence joins TRBV5-1 and TRBJ2-5; 7 bases match TRBD1. From germline, CDR1 is SGHRS and CDR2 YFSETQ. The CDR3 covers 14 residues. The CDR3 coding sequence is TGCGCCAGGAGCTTGCAGGGACAGAGTGAGACCCAGTACTTC. This gives the protein CARSLQGQSETQYF. Full variable domain (rest looked up from reference TRBV5-1 and TRBJ2-5): KAGVTQTPRYLIKTRGQQVTLSCSPISGHRSVSWYQQTPGQGLQFLFEYFSETQRNKGNFPGRFSGRQFSNSRSEMNVSTLELGDSALYLCARSLQGQSETQYFGPGTRLLVL.

This clonotype was seen a few times. V and J are TRBV5-1 and TRBJ2-1; D perhaps matches TRBD1 (10 bases). V was cut by 2 bases and J by 9 bases, with 24 bases left in between. Germline assignment: CDR1 SGHRS and CDR2 YFSETQ. The CDR3 is 17 amino acids. The CDR3 protein is CASSFASGTGAGSEQFF. The CDR3 region has the DNA TGCGCCAGCAGCTTCGCTAGCGGGACAGGGGCAGGAAGTGAGCAGTTCTTC. The full variable domain, with the rest looked up from reference TRBV5-1 and TRBJ2-1, is KAGVTQTPRYLIKTRGQQVTLSCSPISGHRSVSWYQQTPGQGLQFLFEYFSETQRNKGNFPGRFSGRQFSNSRSEMNVSTLELGDSALYLCASSFASGTGAGSEQFFGPGTRLTVL.

This clonotype was observed a few times. The chain is built from TRBV5-1 and TRBJ2-5; D ambiguous. There are 14 residues in the CDR3. Trimming took 2 bases from V and 0 from J, leaving 8 bases between them. From germline, CDR1 is SGHRS and CDR2 YFSETQ. The CDR3 DNA follows: TGCGCCAGCAGCTTTGCTCCTTACCAAGAGACCCAGTACTTC. Its translation is CASSFAPYQETQYF.

The chain combines TRBV11-3 with TRBJ2-1; 7 bases map to TRBD2. The CDR3 sequence is 16 residues long. V dropped 2 bases and J dropped 4; count of bases not matched to a gene: 8. In germline, CDR1 is SGHNT, CDR2 YENEEA. The CDR3 DNA reads TGTGCCAGCAGCTTAATCGGGATAGCGGGTTACAATGAGCAGTTCTTC. Translation gives CASSLIGIAGYNEQFF.

This clonotype has only a few counts. The chain couples TRBV15 to TRBJ1-5; TRBD1 agrees at 7 bases. The CDR3 runs to 14 residues. The trim removed 8 bases at V and 2 bases at J, leaving 6 bases unmatched. The V gene's germline CDR1 is LNHNV and CDR2 YYDKDF (reference sequence). Written as DNA, the CDR3 is TGTGCCACCGCAACAGGGGATCGCAATCAGCCCCAGCATTTT. Its translation: CATATGDRNQPQHF.

The CDR3 nucleotides are TGTGCCATTGGGGGGACCAACTCTGGGGCCAACGTCCTGACTTTC. Its protein is CAIGGTNSGANVLTF. The rearrangement uses TRBV7-9 and TRBJ2-6; D is possibly TRBD2 (6 bases). Per the germline V gene, CDR1 is SEHNR and CDR2 is FQNEAQ (reference sequence). This CDR3 is 15 amino acids long. V lost 10 bases, J lost 0 bases, and 13 bases lay in between.

This clonotype was picked up a small number of times. A junction boundary mismatches the germline segment, possibly from a read error. The rearrangement uses TRBV5-1 and TRBJ1-1; the D is unclear. This CDR3 spans 13 amino acids. CDR1 is SGHRS, CDR2 YFSETQ, per germline. The CDR3 DNA sequence: TGCGCCAGCAGCTTCCGGCTGAAGACTGAAGCTTTCTTT. It encodes CASSFRLKTEAFF.

This clonotype appeared a few times. The V and J genes are TRBV5-1 and TRBJ1-2; D not certain. The V end lost 0 bases, the J end lost 7 bases, and 10 bases lay between the germline ends. This CDR3 contains 13 residues. Germline assignment: CDR1 SGHRS and CDR2 YFSETQ. The DNA of the CDR3 is TGCGCCAGCAGCTTGGCGACCTCCGCTGGCTACACCTTC. This translates into CASSLATSAGYTF.

The rearrangement uses TRBV7-9 and TRBJ1-6; D is unclear. Germline V CDR1 and CDR2: SEHNR, FQNEAQ (reference sequence). This CDR3 comprises 14 residues. The V and J ends lost 4 bases and 7 bases respectively, with 11 bases between them. The CDR3 coding sequence is TGTGCCAGCAGCTCCCAGCTTGGGAATTCACCCCTCCACTTT. Amino acid sequence: CASSSQLGNSPLHF.

This clonotype has more than one count but fewer than ten. J is TRBJ2-5 and V is TRBV24-1, with TRBD1 as a possible D gene (6 bases). This CDR3 spans 14 amino acids. From germline, CDR1 is KGHDR and CDR2 SFDVKD. The germline V and J ends were trimmed by 2 bases and 5 bases, with 11 bases remaining between them. This CDR3 reads CATSDSGGGETQYF. Here the CDR3 DNA reads TGTGCCACCAGTGATTCTGGGGGCGGGGAGACCCAGTACTTC.